The 15 T cell receptor beta chains given below trace back to one sample, sequenced in a study of CD8+ T cells in alopecia areata. Treatment meaning: oral pan-JAK inhibitor, 5-10 mg twice daily. RNA was isolated and reverse transcribed to cDNA, the sequencing template. Produced via immunoSEQ multiplex PCR; TCRdb's table is partial and in-frame only. The sample shows about 140,000 clones, 70% to 90% of them seen only once. Specimen: CD8+ T cells sorted from blood, collected at week 4, from a patient treated with tofacitinib. The receptors here all came from a human donor with alopecia areata.

V is TRBV14 and J is TRBJ2-1; D ambiguous. CDR3 length: 12 amino acids. CDR1 SGHDN and CDR2 FVKESK come from the germline V gene. The germline V and J ends were trimmed by 0 bases and 6 bases, with 3 bases remaining between them. CDR3 in amino acids: CASSQDRNEQFF. Written as DNA, the CDR3 is TGTGCCAGCAGCCAAGATCGCAATGAGCAGTTCTTC. Full variable domain (rest looked up from reference TRBV14 and TRBJ2-1): EAGVTQFPSHSVIEKGQTVTLRCDPISGHDNLYWYRRVMGKEIKFLLHFVKESKQDESGMPNNRFLAERTGGTYSTLKVQPAELEDSGVYFCASSQDRNEQFFGPGTRLTVL.

This CDR3 is CAWSGDRINAYEQYF. The CDR3 DNA follows: TGTGCCTGGAGTGGCGACAGGATCAATGCTTACGAGCAGTACTTC. This chain joins TRBV30 and TRBJ2-7; D is possibly TRBD1 (6 bases). Germline lookup yields CDR1 GTSNPN and CDR2 SVGIG (reference sequence). V lost 1 base and J 4 bases, leaving 17 bases between the germline ends. CDR3 length: 15 residues.

This chain connects TRBV7-2 to TRBJ2-2; 8 positions match TRBD2. The CDR3 is 16 amino acids. The germline V gene encodes CDR1 SGHTA and CDR2 FQGNSA. V was clipped by 5 bases and J by 2 bases; unmatched bases: 7. The CDR3 here is CASSRTSGRNTGELFF. Here the CDR3 DNA reads TGTGCCAGCAGCCGAACTAGCGGCCGAAACACCGGGGAGCTGTTTTTT. The full variable domain, completed using reference TRBV7-2 and TRBJ2-2, is GAGVSQSPSNKVTEKGKDVELRCDPISGHTALYWYRQSLGQGLEFLIYFQGNSAPDKSGLPSDRFSAERTGGSVSTLTIQRTQQEDSAVYLCASSRTSGRNTGELFFGEGSRLTVL.

To note about this clone: At the DNA level, this CDR3 is encoded by other sequences in the same sample as well. This rearrangement joins TRBV30 to TRBJ2-2, with TRBD2 as a possible D gene (6 bases). Per the germline V gene, CDR1 is GTSNPN and CDR2 is SVGIG (reference sequence). Between the trimmed V and J ends, which lost 5 bases and 2 bases, there was a span of 15 bases. The length of the CDR3 is 15 residues. The CDR3 here is CAWEEGLANTGELFF. The CDR3 coding sequence is TGTGCCTGGGAGGAGGGACTCGCAAACACCGGGGAGCTGTTTTTT.

Comment on this clone: The same CDR3 can be traced to other DNA sequences in this sample. This chain uses TRBV7-8 with TRBJ2-1, with 9 bases matching TRBD2. Germline V lookup: CDR1 SGHVS, CDR2 FQNEAQ. After removal of 3 bases from V and 4 bases from J, the junction contained 1 base not matched to a gene. This CDR3 has 14 amino acids. This CDR3 reads CASSFSGGYNEQFF. CDR3 DNA: TGTGCCAGCAGCTTTAGCGGGGGATACAATGAGCAGTTCTTC.

The V and J genes are TRBV4-1 and TRBJ2-7; 10 bases agree with TRBD1. J was trimmed by 3 bases and V by 4 bases; bases with no gene match: 3. CDR3 length: 14 amino acids. The V gene's germline CDR1 is MGHRA and CDR2 YSYEKL. CDR3 region: CASSPRTGGYEQYF. CDR3 DNA: TGCGCCAGCAGCCCTAGGACAGGGGGCTACGAGCAGTACTTC.

The chain is built from TRBV6-5 and TRBJ1-5, with 7 bases that match TRBD1. Trimming at V came to 6 bases and at J to 2 bases, leaving 4 bases not matched to a gene. This CDR3 contains 14 residues. CDR1 and CDR2 (germline): MNHEY, SVGAGI. The CDR3 is CASRPRGGNQPQHF. CDR3 sequence (DNA): TGTGCCAGCAGGCCCAGGGGGGGCAATCAGCCCCAGCATTTT.

The chain joins TRBV6-5 to TRBJ2-2, with D tentatively TRBD1 or TRBD2 (5 bases each). Trimming left V 2 bases short and J 3 bases short, with 10 bases between. The germline gives CDR1 MNHEY, CDR2 SVGAGI. This CDR3 comprises 15 residues. The CDR3 here is CASSYGTRDTGELFF. DNA for the CDR3: TGTGCCAGCAGTTACGGGACCAGGGACACCGGGGAGCTGTTTTTT.

The rearrangement links TRBV5-1 to TRBJ2-7; D uncertain. In germline, CDR1 is SGHRS, CDR2 YFSETQ. This CDR3 has 13 residues. Trimming took 0 bases from V and 3 from J, leaving 7 bases between them. CDR3 bases: TGCGCCAGCAGCTTGGCGGCCGACTACGAGCAGTACTTC. Translating gives CASSLAADYEQYF.

The gene calls are TRBV30 and TRBJ1-5; D is possibly TRBD1 (5 bases). There are 13 residues in the CDR3. V was pared by 5 bases and J by 3 bases, with 11 bases between. CDR1 GTSNPN and CDR2 SVGIG come from the germline V gene (reference sequence). The CDR3 loop reads CAWAPGSNQPQHF. As DNA, the CDR3 is TGTGCCTGGGCTCCAGGGTCCAATCAGCCCCAGCATTTT. Variable domain in full (rest from reference TRBV30 and TRBJ1-5): SQTIHQWPATLVQPVGSPLSLECTVEGTSNPNLYWYRQAAGRGLQLLFYSVGIGQISSEVPQNLSASRPQDRQFILSSKKLLLSDSGFYLCAWAPGSNQPQHFGDGTRLSIL.

There are a few counts of this clone. The gene calls are TRBV29-1 and TRBJ2-6; D remains ambiguous. The CDR3 spans 14 residues. V lost 4 bases to trimming and J lost 0 bases, with 7 bases between them. Germline V gives CDR1 SQVTM, CDR2 ANQGSEA. The CDR3 DNA reads as TGCAGCGTTGCGAGCGACTCTGGGGCCAACGTCCTGACTTTC. Its translation: CSVASDSGANVLTF.

Concerning this clone itself: One end of the junction does not line up with germline, which may come from a read error. Distinct nucleotide sequences in the sample also encode this CDR3. This chain joins TRBV29-1 and TRBJ2-2; unclear D gene. There are 13 residues in the CDR3. The germline V gene encodes CDR1 SQVTM and CDR2 ANQGSEA. Written as DNA, the CDR3 is TGCAGCGTTGAACAGGCGAACACCGGAGAGCTGTTTTTT. Protein product: CSVEQANTGELFF.

This clone occurred a few times. The J gene is TRBJ2-7, the V gene TRBV25-1, with D tentatively TRBD1 (6 bases). CDR1 and CDR2 (germline): MGHDK, SYGVNS. The CDR3 is 13 residues long. The germline V and J ends were trimmed by 8 bases and 2 bases, with 13 bases remaining between them. CDR3 DNA sequence: TGTGCCAGCCAGCACAGGGAAACCTACGAGCAGTACTTC. This gives the protein CASQHRETYEQYF.

The rearrangement links TRBV2 to TRBJ2-2; tentative D call: TRBD1 (5 bases). Germline CDR1 and CDR2: SNHLY and FYNNEI. Trimming cost V 4 bases and J 4 bases, with 7 bases left between them. CDR3 length equals 13 residues. The CDR3 sequence is CASSGDSTGELFF. The CDR3 nucleotides are TGTGCCAGCAGTGGAGACAGCACCGGGGAGCTGTTTTTT.

The gene calls are TRBV5-1 and TRBJ2-2; 7 bases are shared with TRBD1. V lost 3 bases and J lost 3; bases outside the gene matches: 2. Germline lookup yields CDR1 SGHRS and CDR2 YFSETQ. This CDR3 is 14 amino acids long. This chain's CDR3 is CASSSGTDTGELFF. The CDR3, as DNA: TGCGCCAGCAGCTCCGGGACAGACACCGGGGAGCTGTTTTTT.